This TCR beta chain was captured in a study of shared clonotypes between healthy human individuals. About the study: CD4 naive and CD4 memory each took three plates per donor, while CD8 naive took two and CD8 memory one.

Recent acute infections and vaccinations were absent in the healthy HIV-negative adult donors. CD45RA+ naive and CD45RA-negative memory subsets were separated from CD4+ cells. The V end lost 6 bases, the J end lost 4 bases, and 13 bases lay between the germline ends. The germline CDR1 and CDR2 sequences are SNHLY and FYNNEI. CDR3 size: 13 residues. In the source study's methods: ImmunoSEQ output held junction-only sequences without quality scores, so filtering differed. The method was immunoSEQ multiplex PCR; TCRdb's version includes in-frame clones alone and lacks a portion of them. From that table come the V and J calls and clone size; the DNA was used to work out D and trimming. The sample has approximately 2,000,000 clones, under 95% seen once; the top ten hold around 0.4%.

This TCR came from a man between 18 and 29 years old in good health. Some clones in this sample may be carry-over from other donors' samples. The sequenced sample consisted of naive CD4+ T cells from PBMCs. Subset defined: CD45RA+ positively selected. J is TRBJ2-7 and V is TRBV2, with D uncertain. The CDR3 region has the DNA TGTGCCAGCAGACCACAGACCCCTTACGAGCAGTACTTC. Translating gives CASRPQTPYEQYF.